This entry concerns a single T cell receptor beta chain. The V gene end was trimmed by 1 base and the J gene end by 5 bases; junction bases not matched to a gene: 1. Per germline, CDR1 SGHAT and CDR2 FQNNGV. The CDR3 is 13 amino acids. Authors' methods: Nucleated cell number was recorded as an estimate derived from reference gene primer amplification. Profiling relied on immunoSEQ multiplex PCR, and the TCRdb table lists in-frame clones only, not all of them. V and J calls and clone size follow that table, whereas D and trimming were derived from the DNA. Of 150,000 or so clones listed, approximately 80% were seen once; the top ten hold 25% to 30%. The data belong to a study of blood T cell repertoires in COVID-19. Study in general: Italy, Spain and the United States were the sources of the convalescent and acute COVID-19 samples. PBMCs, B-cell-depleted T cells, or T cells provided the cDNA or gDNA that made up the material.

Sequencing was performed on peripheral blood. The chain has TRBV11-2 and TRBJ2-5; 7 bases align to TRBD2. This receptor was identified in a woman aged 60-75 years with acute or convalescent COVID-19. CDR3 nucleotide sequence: TGTGCCAGCAGCTTAGTCGGGAGGGAGACCCAGTACTTC. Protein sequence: CASSLVGRETQYF.